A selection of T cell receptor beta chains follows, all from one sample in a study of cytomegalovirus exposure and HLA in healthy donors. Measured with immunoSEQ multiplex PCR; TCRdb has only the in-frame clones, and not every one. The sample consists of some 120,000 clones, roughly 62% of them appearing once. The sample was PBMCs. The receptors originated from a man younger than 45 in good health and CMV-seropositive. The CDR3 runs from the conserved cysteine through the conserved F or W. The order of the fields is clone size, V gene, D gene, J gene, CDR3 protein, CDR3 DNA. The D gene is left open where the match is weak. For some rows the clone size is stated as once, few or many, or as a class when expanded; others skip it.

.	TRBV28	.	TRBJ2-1	CASSSGSSRGYEQFF	TGTGCCAGCAGTTCTGGGTCATCGAGGGGGTATGAGCAGTTCTTC
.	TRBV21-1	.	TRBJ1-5	CASIMGQTGSNQPQHF	TGTGCCAGCATCATGGGACAGACTGGTAGCAATCAGCCCCAGCATTTT
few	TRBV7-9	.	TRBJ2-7	CASSLAGGEQYF	TGTGCCAGCAGCTTAGCGGGGGGCGAGCAGTACTTC
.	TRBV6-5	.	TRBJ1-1	CASSYRQGGDTEAFF	TGTGCCAGCAGTTACCGGCAGGGCGGAGACACTGAAGCTTTCTTT
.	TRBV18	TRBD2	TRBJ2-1	CASSRPGLATYNEQFF	TGTGCCAGCTCACGACCGGGACTAGCAACCTACAATGAGCAGTTCTTC
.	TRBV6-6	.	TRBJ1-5	CASSYPGGDQPQHF	TGTGCCAGCAGTTACCCCGGGGGTGATCAGCCCCAGCATTTT
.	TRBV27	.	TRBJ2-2	CASRSANTGELFF	TGTGCCAGCAGGTCCGCGAACACCGGGGAGCTGTTTTTT
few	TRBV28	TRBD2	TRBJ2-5	CASNPSRAGGETQYF	TGTGCCAGCAATCCCTCGAGAGCGGGGGGAGAGACCCAGTACTTC
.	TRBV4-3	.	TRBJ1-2	CASSQGGVGGYTF	TGCGCCAGCAGCCAAGGGGGGGTAGGTGGCTACACCTTC
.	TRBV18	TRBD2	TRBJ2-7	CASSTTGLGSYEQYF	TGTGCCAGCTCTACAACGGGACTAGGTTCCTACGAGCAGTACTTC
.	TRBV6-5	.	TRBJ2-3	CASSSLRGPDTQYF	TGTGCCAGCAGTTCCCTACGAGGGCCAGATACGCAGTATTTT
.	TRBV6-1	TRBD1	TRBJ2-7	CASSMGQGQEEQYF	TGTGCCAGCTCGATGGGACAGGGCCAGGAAGAGCAGTACTTC
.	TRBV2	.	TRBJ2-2	CASKWAANTGELFF	TGTGCCAGCAAATGGGCAGCGAACACCGGGGAGCTGTTTTTT
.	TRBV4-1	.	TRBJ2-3	CASSQGNAYTDTQYF	TGCGCCAGCAGCCAAGGTAATGCGTACACAGATACGCAGTATTTT
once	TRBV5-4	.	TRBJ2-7	CASSSLEWSEQYF	TGTGCCAGCAGCTCCCTCGAGTGGTCCGAGCAGTACTTC
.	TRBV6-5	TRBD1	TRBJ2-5	CASSLDRLEQYF	TGTGCCAGCAGCTTGGACAGGCTTGAGCAGTACTTC
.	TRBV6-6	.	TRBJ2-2	CASSLAANTGELFF	TGTGCCAGCAGCTTGGCCGCGAACACCGGGGAGCTGTTTTTT
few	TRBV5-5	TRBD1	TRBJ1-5	CASSPGQFYQPQHF	TGTGCCAGCAGCCCGGGACAGTTCTACCAGCCCCAGCATTTT
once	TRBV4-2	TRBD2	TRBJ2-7	CASSQEGLAGGPDHEQYF	TGTGCCAGCAGCCAAGAGGGACTAGCGGGAGGGCCAGACCACGAGCAGTACTTC
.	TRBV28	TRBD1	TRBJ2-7	CATRTGPAYEQYF	TGTGCCACCCGGACAGGGCCAGCCTACGAGCAGTACTTC
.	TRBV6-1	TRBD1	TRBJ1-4	CASSEAGTGGIF	TGTGCCAGCAGTGAAGCCGGGACAGGGGGGATCTTT
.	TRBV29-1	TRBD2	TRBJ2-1	CSVEAGGSSYNEQFF	TGCAGCGTTGAAGCGGGGGGTAGCTCCTACAATGAGCAGTTCTTC
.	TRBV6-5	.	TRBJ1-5	CASSYSRDQPQHF	TGTGCCAGCAGTTACTCTCGAGATCAGCCCCAGCATTTT
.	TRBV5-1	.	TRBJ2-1	CASSSIRGEAAYNEQFF	TGCGCCAGCAGCTCAATACGCGGCGAGGCCGCCTACAATGAGCAGTTCTTC
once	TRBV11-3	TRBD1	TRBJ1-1	CASSTTGDPDTEAFF	TGTGCCAGCAGCACTACAGGGGATCCGGACACTGAAGCTTTCTTT
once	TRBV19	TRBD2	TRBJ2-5	CASRGGTIGETQYF	TGTGCCAGCCGCGGCGGGACTATTGGGGAGACCCAGTACTTC
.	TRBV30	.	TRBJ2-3	CAWTGAPNTDTQYF	TGTGCCTGGACTGGGGCTCCTAACACAGATACGCAGTATTTT
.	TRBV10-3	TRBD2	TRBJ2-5	CAISEMEIAGVTETQYF	TGTGCCATCAGTGAAATGGAGATAGCGGGAGTAACGGAGACCCAGTACTTC
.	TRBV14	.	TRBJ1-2	CASSQDLRYGYTF	TGTGCCAGCAGCCAAGATTTGCGCTATGGCTACACCTTC
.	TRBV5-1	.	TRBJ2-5	CASSLLEPRVETQYF	TGCGCCAGCAGCTTGCTGGAACCCCGGGTTGAGACCCAGTACTTC
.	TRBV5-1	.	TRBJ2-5	CASSHEPQQETQYF	TGCGCCAGCAGCCACGAGCCTCAACAAGAGACCCAGTACTTC
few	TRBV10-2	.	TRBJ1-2	CASRDTDTYGYTF	TGCGCCAGCAGGGACACAGACACCTATGGCTACACCTTC
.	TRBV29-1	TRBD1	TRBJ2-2	CSANRGWSGTGELFF	TGCAGCGCCAACAGGGGGTGGTCAGGCACCGGGGAGCTGTTTTTT
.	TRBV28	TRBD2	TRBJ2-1	CASSLLSGRAYNEQFF	TGTGCCAGCAGTTTATTGAGTGGGAGGGCCTACAATGAGCAGTTCTTC
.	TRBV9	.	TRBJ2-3	CASSVGPGNADTQYF	TGTGCCAGCAGCGTAGGGCCAGGGAACGCAGATACGCAGTATTTT